This is a list of T cell receptor beta chains from one sample in a study of cytomegalovirus exposure and HLA in healthy donors. Sequencing used immunoSEQ multiplex PCR; TCRdb keeps in-frame clones, though not all of them. The sample holds fewer than 250,000 clones, 70% to 90% seen once. Sequencing was done on a sample of PBMCs. Receptors were obtained from a man aged 25 to 40 in good health and CMV-seronegative. Both conserved end residues are part of each CDR3. A D gene is named only where the DNA matches it firmly. The size of a clone is reported for some rows only, either as once, few or many, or as a class for expanded clones.

CDR3aa: CASSLDRADADTQYF
CDR3nt: TGCGCCAGCAGCTTGGACAGGGCAGACGCAGATACGCAGTATTTT
v_gene: TRBV5-1
abundance: NA
j_gene: TRBJ2-3
d_gene: NA

CDR3aa: CASCPEASGPRGELFF
CDR3nt: TGTGCCAGCTGTCCAGAAGCTAGCGGTCCTAGGGGGGAGCTGTTTTTT
v_gene: TRBV27
abundance: NA
j_gene: TRBJ2-2
d_gene: TRBD2

CDR3aa: CASSSSAGTGPEKLFF
CDR3nt: TGTGCCAGTAGTTCGTCTGCCGGGACAGGACCTGAAAAACTGTTTTTT
v_gene: TRBV19
abundance: few
j_gene: TRBJ1-4
d_gene: TRBD1

CDR3aa: CATSSKLHSGPRSETQYF
CDR3nt: TGTGCCACCAGCAGCAAACTTCACTCAGGGCCTCGGAGTGAGACCCAGTACTTC
v_gene: TRBV15
abundance: NA
j_gene: TRBJ2-5
d_gene: NA

CDR3aa: CASRKGVNVHEQYF
CDR3nt: TGTGCCAGCAGGAAGGGGGTGAACGTCCACGAGCAGTACTTC
v_gene: TRBV6-1
abundance: NA
j_gene: TRBJ2-7
d_gene: NA

CDR3aa: CASSLVAATFTDTQYF
CDR3nt: TGCGCCAGCAGCTTGGTAGCAGCAACCTTCACAGATACGCAGTATTTT
v_gene: TRBV5-1
abundance: NA
j_gene: TRBJ2-3
d_gene: NA

CDR3aa: CASSLGPDRAGNQPQHF
CDR3nt: TGTGCCAGCAGCTTAGGCCCCGACAGGGCCGGCAATCAGCCCCAGCATTTT
v_gene: TRBV7-6
abundance: NA
j_gene: TRBJ1-5
d_gene: TRBD1

CDR3aa: CSVRKGQGVSNTEAFF
CDR3nt: TGCAGCGTTAGAAAGGGACAGGGGGTTTCGAACACTGAAGCTTTCTTT
v_gene: TRBV29-1
abundance: few
j_gene: TRBJ1-1
d_gene: TRBD1

CDR3aa: CASSYWDLGMPTDTQYF
CDR3nt: TGTGCCAGCAGCTACTGGGACTTGGGGATGCCCACAGATACGCAGTATTTT
v_gene: TRBV7-2
abundance: NA
j_gene: TRBJ2-3
d_gene: NA

CDR3aa: CASSPRQQETQYF
CDR3nt: TGTGCCAGCAGCCCCAGGCAGCAAGAGACCCAGTACTTC
v_gene: TRBV7-9
abundance: NA
j_gene: TRBJ2-5
d_gene: NA

CDR3aa: CASSYEGISGANVLTF
CDR3nt: TGTGCCAGCAGTTACGAGGGCATCTCTGGGGCCAACGTCCTGACTTTC
v_gene: TRBV6-6
abundance: NA
j_gene: TRBJ2-6
d_gene: NA

CDR3aa: CASSFWDRFPLSRTDTQYF
CDR3nt: TGTGCCAGCAGCTTCTGGGACAGATTCCCTCTCTCTAGGACAGATACGCAGTATTTT
v_gene: TRBV7-6
abundance: few
j_gene: TRBJ2-3
d_gene: TRBD1

CDR3aa: CASSWTGATNEKLFF
CDR3nt: TGTGCCAGCAGCTGGACAGGGGCCACTAATGAAAAACTGTTTTTT
v_gene: TRBV28
abundance: NA
j_gene: TRBJ1-4
d_gene: TRBD1

CDR3aa: CASIHYTEAFF
CDR3nt: TGTGCCAGCATTCATTACACTGAAGCTTTCTTT
v_gene: TRBV6-5
abundance: NA
j_gene: TRBJ1-1
d_gene: NA

CDR3aa: CASSRTPGGPNEQFF
CDR3nt: TGCGCCAGCAGCCGGACCCCGGGGGGGCCCAATGAGCAGTTCTTC
v_gene: TRBV4-3
abundance: NA
j_gene: TRBJ2-1
d_gene: TRBD2

CDR3aa: CASSPGQLAGASVLTF
CDR3nt: TGTGCCAGCAGTCCGGGACAGCTCGCCGGGGCCAGCGTCCTGACTTTC
v_gene: TRBV27
abundance: NA
j_gene: TRBJ2-6
d_gene: TRBD1

CDR3aa: CASSFSLNTEAFF
CDR3nt: TGTGCCAGCAGCTTTAGTTTGAACACTGAAGCTTTCTTT
v_gene: TRBV5-6
abundance: few
j_gene: TRBJ1-1
d_gene: NA

CDR3aa: CASSLDTGAGPHNEQFF
CDR3nt: TGTGCCAGCAGCTTAGATACAGGGGCGGGGCCACACAATGAGCAGTTCTTC
v_gene: TRBV11-2
abundance: once
j_gene: TRBJ2-1
d_gene: NA

CDR3aa: CSYLGQDNSYEQYF
CDR3nt: TGCAGTTACCTCGGCCAGGACAACTCCTACGAGCAGTACTTC
v_gene: TRBV29-1
abundance: once
j_gene: TRBJ2-7
d_gene: NA

CDR3aa: CASSAGLARFEQYF
CDR3nt: TGTGCCAGCAGTGCGGGACTAGCGCGTTTTGAGCAGTACTTC
v_gene: TRBV2
abundance: NA
j_gene: TRBJ2-7
d_gene: TRBD2

CDR3aa: CASSWGRTELNTEAFF
CDR3nt: TGTGCCAGCAGCTGGGGACGGACAGAACTGAACACTGAAGCTTTCTTT
v_gene: TRBV5-4
abundance: NA
j_gene: TRBJ1-1
d_gene: NA

CDR3aa: CASSPRTISEQFF
CDR3nt: TGTGCCAGCAGTCCACGGACTATCAGTGAGCAGTTCTTC
v_gene: TRBV2
abundance: NA
j_gene: TRBJ2-1
d_gene: NA

CDR3aa: CASSDRDSLQAEQYF
CDR3nt: TGTGCCAGCAGTGATCGGGACTCCCTTCAGGCTGAGCAGTACTTC
v_gene: TRBV14
abundance: NA
j_gene: TRBJ2-7
d_gene: NA

CDR3aa: CASSLGHRSYEQYF
CDR3nt: TGTGCCAGCAGCTTAGGCCACAGGTCCTACGAGCAGTACTTC
v_gene: TRBV7-8
abundance: NA
j_gene: TRBJ2-7
d_gene: NA

CDR3aa: CASKEFSNTGELFF
CDR3nt: TGTGCCAGCAAGGAGTTCTCGAACACCGGGGAGCTGTTTTTT
v_gene: TRBV28
abundance: few
j_gene: TRBJ2-2
d_gene: NA

CDR3aa: CASSYTLFGGMDTQYF
CDR3nt: TGTGCCAGCAGTTACACCCTCTTCGGGGGGATGGATACGCAGTATTTT
v_gene: TRBV6-5
abundance: few
j_gene: TRBJ2-3
d_gene: TRBD2

CDR3aa: CASRQGDNNSPLHF
CDR3nt: TGTGCCAGCCGCCAGGGGGATAATAATTCACCCCTCCACTTT
v_gene: TRBV2
abundance: NA
j_gene: TRBJ1-6
d_gene: TRBD1

CDR3aa: CASKPGTDFYEQYF
CDR3nt: TGTGCCAGCAAACCCGGGACAGACTTTTACGAGCAGTACTTC
v_gene: TRBV11-2
abundance: NA
j_gene: TRBJ2-7
d_gene: TRBD1

CDR3aa: CASSRVVTGFSDEQYF
CDR3nt: TGCGCCAGCAGCCGAGTTGTGACAGGGTTTTCGGACGAGCAGTACTTC
v_gene: TRBV4-1
abundance: few
j_gene: TRBJ2-7
d_gene: TRBD1

CDR3aa: CASSGSTATNEKLFF
CDR3nt: TGTGCCAGCTCCGGGTCAACCGCAACTAATGAAAAACTGTTTTTT
v_gene: TRBV18
abundance: NA
j_gene: TRBJ1-4
d_gene: NA

CDR3aa: CASSWGQPDGYTF
CDR3nt: TGCGCCAGCAGCTGGGGACAACCCGATGGCTACACCTTC
v_gene: TRBV5-1
abundance: few
j_gene: TRBJ1-2
d_gene: NA

CDR3aa: CASSLSFRGNYEQYF
CDR3nt: TGTGCCAGCAGTTTATCCTTTAGGGGGAACTACGAGCAGTACTTC
v_gene: TRBV27
abundance: NA
j_gene: TRBJ2-7
d_gene: NA

CDR3aa: CASSDGGNQPQHF
CDR3nt: TGTGCCAGCAGTGACGGGGGAAATCAGCCCCAGCATTTT
v_gene: TRBV25-1
abundance: NA
j_gene: TRBJ1-5
d_gene: NA

CDR3aa: CASSPDAGGLDGYTF
CDR3nt: TGTGCCAGCTCACCAGACGCAGGGGGCCTGGATGGCTACACCTTC
v_gene: TRBV18
abundance: NA
j_gene: TRBJ1-2
d_gene: TRBD1

CDR3aa: CASSPTGGQGTEGPQHF
CDR3nt: TGTGCCAGCAGCCCCACTGGGGGACAGGGGACGGAGGGGCCCCAGCATTTT
v_gene: TRBV27
abundance: once
j_gene: TRBJ1-5
d_gene: TRBD1

CDR3aa: CASSSSMNTEAFF
CDR3nt: TGTGCCAGCAGCTCTAGTATGAACACTGAAGCTTTCTTT
v_gene: TRBV13
abundance: NA
j_gene: TRBJ1-1
d_gene: NA

CDR3aa: CASSIPPGETQYF
CDR3nt: TGTGCCAGTAGTATCCCCCCGGGTGAGACCCAGTACTTC
v_gene: TRBV19
abundance: NA
j_gene: TRBJ2-5
d_gene: NA